Shown below are 30 T cell receptor beta chains from a single sample sequenced in a study of blood T cell repertoires in COVID-19. TCRdb's copy holds only in-frame clones and misses some; the assay was immunoSEQ multiplex PCR. This repertoire shows 190,000 or so clones, approximately 86% found once; its top ten account for 10%. The material sequenced was PBMCs or T cells enriched from blood (not recorded which). These receptors came from a man aged 18-30 years with acute COVID-19.

This clone was detected once. Written as DNA, the CDR3 is TGTGCCAGCAGCAAAAAGGAGGGGGGGCGCGGATTATGTTATTCACCCCTCCACTTT. It specifies CASSKKEGGRGLCYSPLHF. The V call is TRBV21-1, the J call TRBJ1-6. TRBV21-1 is deemed a pseudogene. There are 19 residues in the CDR3.

The J gene is TRBJ2-2, the V gene TRBV27; D is possibly TRBD2 (6 bases). The germline CDR1 and CDR2 sequences are MNHEY and SMNVEV (reference sequence). V was clipped by 5 bases and J by 6 bases, with 19 bases between them. The CDR3 sequence is 16 residues long. The CDR3: CASSPLMRSGAGELFF. CDR3 DNA sequence: TGTGCCAGCAGTCCCCTCATGAGATCGGGAGCCGGGGAGCTGTTTTTT.

The chain recombines TRBV7-2 with TRBJ2-3, with TRBD1 identical over 7 bases. Germline values: CDR1 SGHTA, CDR2 FQGNSA. Trimming removed 4 bases from V and 3 bases from J; junction bases left unmatched: 10. The CDR3 extends over 16 amino acids. The DNA for the CDR3 is TGTGCCAGCAGCTCCTTCAGGACAGGTGGGACAGATACGCAGTATTTT. It translates to CASSSFRTGGTDTQYF.

V gene TRBV5-1 combines with J gene TRBJ2-7; the D gene is possibly TRBD1 (7 bases). CDR1 is SGHRS and CDR2 is YFSETQ in the germline V gene. V lost 0 bases to trimming and J lost 5 bases, with 18 bases between them. The CDR3 spans 16 residues. DNA of the CDR3: TGCGCCAGCAGCTTGGCCTCTCGACAGGGACTGGACGAGCAGTACTTC. Protein sequence: CASSLASRQGLDEQYF.

The V and J genes are TRBV25-1 and TRBJ1-4; D gene unclear. Germline V CDR1 and CDR2: MGHDK, SYGVNS. CDR3 size: 14 residues. V lost 3 bases, J lost 6 bases, and 11 bases lay in between. The CDR3: CASSDSKTDEKLFF. The DNA of the CDR3 is TGTGCCAGCAGTGACTCAAAAACAGATGAAAAACTGTTTTTT.

The chain is built from TRBV2 and TRBJ2-5; 8 nucleotides match TRBD2. The V gene's germline CDR1 is SNHLY and CDR2 FYNNEI. V trimming: 5 bases; J trimming: 5 bases; junction bases outside the gene matches: 22. The CDR3 covers 19 residues. CDR3 in DNA: TGTGCCAGCAGTAACCGAGGTAGCATCAACCTAGCGGGTGGGGAGACCCAGTACTTC. Amino acid sequence: CASSNRGSINLAGGETQYF.

This chain links TRBV4-3 with TRBJ2-1, with D hard to call. Per the germline V gene, CDR1 is LGHNA and CDR2 is YSLEER. The V gene lost 0 bases and the J gene lost 6 bases, with 9 bases spanning the gap. The CDR3 runs 14 residues. CDR3 residues: CASSQDTVGNEQFF. CDR3 nucleotide sequence: TGCGCCAGCAGCCAAGATACGGTCGGCAATGAGCAGTTCTTC.

The chain is built from TRBV2 and TRBJ1-5; tentatively, D is TRBD1 (5 bases). Germline V lookup: CDR1 SNHLY, CDR2 FYNNEI. V dropped 8 bases and J dropped 6 bases, with 14 bases sitting between them. This CDR3 contains 13 residues. CDR3 loop: CASGQGLGQPQHF. In DNA form, the CDR3 reads TGTGCCAGCGGTCAGGGTCTCGGTCAGCCCCAGCATTTT.

Written as DNA, the CDR3 is TGTGCCAGCAGTTTGCGGCGGCGGTACACTGAAGCTTTCTTT. Amino acid sequence: CASSLRRRYTEAFF. V usage is TRBV28 and J usage is TRBJ1-1, with D uncertain. The CDR3 runs 14 residues. Per germline, CDR1 MDHEN and CDR2 SYDVKM. V gave up 3 bases and J gave up 3 bases, with 11 bases separating them.

This chain's CDR3 is CAWTTKQVSYNEQFF. CDR3 nucleotides: TGTGCCTGGACGACTAAACAAGTATCCTACAATGAGCAGTTCTTC. V and J are TRBV30 and TRBJ2-1, with TRBD2 as a possible D gene (5 bases). CDR1 and CDR2 (germline): GTSNPN, SVGIG (reference sequence). V shed 4 bases and J shed 1 base, with 14 bases lying between them. The CDR3 contains 15 residues.

The chain couples TRBV6-1 to TRBJ2-1, with 13 bases aligning to TRBD2. The CDR3 extends over 16 amino acids. Germline V gives CDR1 MNHNS, CDR2 SASEGT. After removal of 4 bases from V and 5 bases from J, the junction contained 5 bases not matched to a gene. In DNA, the CDR3 is TGTGCCAGCAGTGCCTACGGGACTAGCGGGGACAATGAGCAGTTCTTC. Residues: CASSAYGTSGDNEQFF.

This clone was found a few times. The J gene is TRBJ1-6, the V gene TRBV3-1 (or the pseudogene TRBV3-2); D gene uncertain. This CDR3 contains 14 residues. Germline lookup yields CDR1 LGHDT and CDR2 YNNKEL (reference sequence). V gave up 4 bases and J gave up 9 bases, with 13 bases separating them. CDR3 sequence reads: CASSLALGGSPLHF. The CDR3 region has the DNA TGTGCCAGCAGCCTGGCGCTCGGCGGTTCACCCCTCCACTTT.

The J gene is TRBJ1-2, the V gene TRBV27, with no clear D. This CDR3 region has 14 residues. Trimming pared 5 bases from V and 4 bases from J, leaving 14 bases between. CDR1 and CDR2 from the germline V gene are MNHEY and SMNVEV (reference sequence). The CDR3 is CASSPRDRGYGYTF. The CDR3 region has the DNA TGTGCCAGCAGTCCTCGTGATCGGGGCTATGGCTACACCTTC.

V gene TRBV9 combines with J gene TRBJ1-1; the D gene is possibly TRBD1 (5 bases). The germline V gene has CDR1 SGDLS and CDR2 YYNGEE. The V and J ends lost 4 bases and 5 bases respectively, with 15 bases between them. There are 14 residues in the CDR3. The CDR3: CASSTSVAGTEAFF. The CDR3 DNA reads TGTGCCAGCAGCACATCCGTGGCAGGGACTGAAGCTTTCTTT. The full variable domain, completed using reference TRBV9 and TRBJ1-1, is DSGVTQTPKHLITATGQRVTLRCSPRSGDLSVYWYQQSLDQGLQFLIQYYNGEERAKGNILERFSAQQFPDLHSELNLSSLELGDSALYFCASSTSVAGTEAFFGQGTRLTVV.

CDR3 region: CASSLSLDSHSYEQYF. The DNA of the CDR3 is TGTGCCAGCAGTTTATCTTTGGACAGCCACTCCTACGAGCAGTACTTC. The gene calls are TRBV28 and TRBJ2-7, with D maybe TRBD1 (6 bases). Germline CDR1 is MDHEN and CDR2 is SYDVKM. The CDR3 loop spans 16 amino acids. The ends were cut back, 1 base at V and 0 bases at J, with 13 bases in the middle.

The V and J genes are TRBV4-1 and TRBJ2-2, with 7 bases matching TRBD1. The ends lost 9 bases at V and 6 bases at J; junction bases unmatched: 10. Germline V CDR1 and CDR2: MGHRA, YSYEKL. CDR3 length equals 14 residues. The CDR3 spells CASSLQGSAGELFF. The CDR3 nucleotides read TGCGCCAGTTCACTACAGGGGTCCGCCGGGGAGCTGTTTTTT.

The DNA of the CDR3 is TGTGCCACCAGTGAAAACACGGGGCCCCAGCATTTT. Translating gives CATSENTGPQHF. The V and J genes are TRBV24-1 and TRBJ1-5; D unresolved. Looked up from germline, CDR1 is KGHDR and CDR2 is SFDVKD. V lost 4 bases and J 9 bases, leaving 9 bases between the germline ends. The CDR3 extends over 12 amino acids.

The CDR3 DNA is TGTGCCATCGGGACAGGCGTGAACACTGAAGCTTTCTTT. Translated, it gives CAIGTGVNTEAFF. This chain joins TRBV28 and TRBJ1-1; 8 positions agree with TRBD1. Unmatched junction bases numbered 4, after V lost 10 bases and J lost 0 bases. Germline CDR1 reads MDHEN; CDR2 reads SYDVKM. This CDR3 region has 13 residues.

Details on this clone: Other DNA variants within this sample encode the same CDR3. The chain recombines TRBV6-5 with TRBJ2-5, with 7 bases fitting TRBD2. Losses at the gene ends were 6 bases for V and 4 bases for J; bases not matched to a gene: 5. The CDR3 extends over 13 amino acids. The germline V gene encodes CDR1 MNHEY and CDR2 SVGAGI. Here the CDR3 DNA reads TGTGCCAGCAGATCGGGAGGACCAGAGACCCAGTACTTC. Its protein product is CASRSGGPETQYF.

V and J are TRBV29-1 and TRBJ1-1; possible D gene TRBD1, 5 bases. From germline, CDR1 is SQVTM and CDR2 ANQGSEA. V was clipped by 4 bases and J by 4 bases, with 16 bases between them. The CDR3 totals 14 residues. For the CDR3, the DNA is TGCAGCGTTGGCTACAGCGGGAGGGGCACTGAAGCTTTCTTT. Translated, it gives CSVGYSGRGTEAFF.

The chain combines TRBV27 with TRBJ1-5; 8 nucleotides align to TRBD1. V shed 3 bases and J 3 bases; nucleotides not matched to a gene: 4. Germline CDR1 and CDR2: MNHEY and SMNVEV (reference sequence). The CDR3 covers 15 residues. In DNA, the CDR3 is TGTGCCAGCAGTTTTTCGGGACAGGTCAATCAGCCCCAGCATTTT. This gives the protein CASSFSGQVNQPQHF.

The chain couples TRBV14 to TRBJ2-1; 7 positions agree with TRBD1. This CDR3 is built from 12 residues. Losses at the gene ends were 9 bases for V and 5 bases for J; bases not matched to a gene: 4. Germline loops: CDR1 SGHDN, CDR2 FVKESK. CDR3 region: CASRQGHNEQFF. The CDR3 DNA reads TGTGCCAGTAGACAGGGACACAATGAGCAGTTCTTC.

The chain is built from TRBV6-1 and TRBJ1-5; D is unclear. CDR3 size: 14 residues. Trimming removed 1 base from V and 4 bases from J, with 8 bases in between. Germline V gives CDR1 MNHNS, CDR2 SASEGT. The CDR3, as DNA: TGTGCCAGCAGTGAAGGGACTGAGAATCAGCCCCAGCATTTT. Amino acid sequence: CASSEGTENQPQHF.

The chain has TRBV7-8 and TRBJ1-5; 8 nucleotides line up with TRBD1. Germline CDR1 is SGHVS and CDR2 is FQNEAQ. The CDR3 contains 15 residues. V trimming: 5 bases; J trimming: 5 bases; junction bases outside the gene matches: 8. The CDR3 spells CASSLDRGSYQPQHF. CDR3 in DNA: TGTGCCAGCAGCCTTGACAGGGGCTCCTATCAGCCCCAGCATTTT.

The rearrangement uses TRBV29-1 and TRBJ2-3, with D possibly matching TRBD1 (5 bases). Germline CDR1 SQVTM, CDR2 ANQGSEA. Between the trimmed V and J ends, which lost 6 bases and 1 base, there was a span of 11 bases. The CDR3 is 13 residues long. Here the CDR3 DNA reads TGCAGCGTACTGACAGCCCGCACAGATACGCAGTATTTT. The encoded protein is CSVLTARTDTQYF.

V is TRBV27 and J is TRBJ2-7; possible D gene TRBD2, 7 bases. Germline CDR1 reads MNHEY; CDR2 reads SMNVEV (reference sequence). This CDR3 region has 14 residues. The ends were cut back, 2 bases at V and 3 bases at J, with 11 bases in the middle. CDR3 region: CASSLGGAGYEQYF. For the CDR3, the DNA is TGTGCCAGCAGTTTAGGGGGGGCTGGCTACGAGCAGTACTTC.

The chain combines TRBV3-1 (or the pseudogene TRBV3-2) with TRBJ1-3; D gene unclear. Germline V lookup: CDR1 LGHDT, CDR2 YNNKEL (reference sequence). CDR3 length: 15 residues. Trimming stripped 3 bases from V and 4 bases from J, with 13 bases between. CDR3 coding DNA: TGTGCCAGCAGCCAGACGGGGTCGATCGGAAACACCATATATTTT. Amino acids: CASSQTGSIGNTIYF.

The CDR3 is CASRTDRAYNSPLHF. The CDR3 DNA reads TGTGCCAGCAGAACTGACAGAGCCTATAATTCACCCCTCCACTTT. This chain connects TRBV28 to TRBJ1-6; tentatively, D is TRBD1 (5 bases). Germline V gene data show CDR1 as MDHEN and CDR2 as SYDVKM. The CDR3 loop spans 15 amino acids. The germline V and J ends were trimmed by 6 bases and 2 bases, with 11 bases remaining between them.

This clone was recorded a few times. The chain recombines TRBV2 with TRBJ1-2, with D uncertain. V lost 7 bases to trimming and J lost 1 base, with 13 bases between them. The CDR3 is made up of 14 amino acids. Germline V lookup: CDR1 SNHLY, CDR2 FYNNEI. The CDR3 is CASKSGNLNYGYTF. The CDR3 DNA is TGTGCCAGCAAGTCCGGGAACCTTAACTATGGCTACACCTTC.

V usage is TRBV28 and J usage is TRBJ2-2; 8 positions agree with TRBD1. With V trimmed by 3 bases and J by 3 bases, 12 bases remained unmatched. Germline values: CDR1 MDHEN, CDR2 SYDVKM. The CDR3 has 18 amino acids. The CDR3 bases are TGTGCCAGCAGTTTGAGGAGTGGACAGGGAGGTGACACCGGGGAGCTGTTTTTT. It is translated as CASSLRSGQGGDTGELFF.